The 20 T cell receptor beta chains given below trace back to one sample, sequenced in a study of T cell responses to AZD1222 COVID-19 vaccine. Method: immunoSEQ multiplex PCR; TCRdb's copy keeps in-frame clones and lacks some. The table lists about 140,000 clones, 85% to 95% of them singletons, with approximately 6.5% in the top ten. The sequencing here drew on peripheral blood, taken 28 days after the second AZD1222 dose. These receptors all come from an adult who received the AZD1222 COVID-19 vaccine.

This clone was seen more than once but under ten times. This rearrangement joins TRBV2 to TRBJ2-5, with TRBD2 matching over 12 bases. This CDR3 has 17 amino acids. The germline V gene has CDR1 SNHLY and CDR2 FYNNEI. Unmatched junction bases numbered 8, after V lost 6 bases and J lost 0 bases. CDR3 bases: TGTGCCAGCAGGCGACTAGCGGGGGCCCGGTACCAAGAGACCCAGTACTTC. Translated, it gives CASRRLAGARYQETQYF.

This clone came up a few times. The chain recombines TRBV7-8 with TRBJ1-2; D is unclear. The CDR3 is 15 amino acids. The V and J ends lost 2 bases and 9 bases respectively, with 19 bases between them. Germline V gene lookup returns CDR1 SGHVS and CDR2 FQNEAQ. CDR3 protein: CASSLREPNRGSYTF. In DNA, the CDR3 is TGTGCCAGCAGCTTAAGAGAGCCAAACAGAGGTAGCTACACCTTC.

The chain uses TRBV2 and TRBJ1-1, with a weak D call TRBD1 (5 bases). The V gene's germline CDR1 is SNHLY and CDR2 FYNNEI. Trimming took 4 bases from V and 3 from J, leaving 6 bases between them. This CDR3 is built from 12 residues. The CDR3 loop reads CASSGGDTEAFF. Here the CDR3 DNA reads TGTGCCAGCAGTGGAGGGGACACTGAAGCTTTCTTT.

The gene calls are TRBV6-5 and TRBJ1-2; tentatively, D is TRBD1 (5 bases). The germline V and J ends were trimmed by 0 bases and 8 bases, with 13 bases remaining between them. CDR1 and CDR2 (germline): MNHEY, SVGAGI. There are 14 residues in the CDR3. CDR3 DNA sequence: TGTGCCAGCAGTTACTCGAAAGGGACGCCCGGCTACACCTTC. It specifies CASSYSKGTPGYTF.

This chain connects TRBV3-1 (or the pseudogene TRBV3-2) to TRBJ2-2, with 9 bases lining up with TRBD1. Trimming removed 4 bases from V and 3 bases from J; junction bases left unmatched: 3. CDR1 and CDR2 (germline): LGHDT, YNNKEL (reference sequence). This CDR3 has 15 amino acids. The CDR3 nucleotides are TGTGCCAGCAGCCGCCGGACAGGGGACACCGGGGAGCTGTTTTTT. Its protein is CASSRRTGDTGELFF.

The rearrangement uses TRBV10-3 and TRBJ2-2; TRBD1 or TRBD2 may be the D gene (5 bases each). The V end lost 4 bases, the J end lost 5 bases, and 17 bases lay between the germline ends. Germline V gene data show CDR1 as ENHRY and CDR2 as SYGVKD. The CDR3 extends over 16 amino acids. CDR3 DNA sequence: TGTGCCATCAGTGGGCAGGGACCTCCGGGGACCGGGGAGCTGTTTTTT. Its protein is CAISGQGPPGTGELFF.

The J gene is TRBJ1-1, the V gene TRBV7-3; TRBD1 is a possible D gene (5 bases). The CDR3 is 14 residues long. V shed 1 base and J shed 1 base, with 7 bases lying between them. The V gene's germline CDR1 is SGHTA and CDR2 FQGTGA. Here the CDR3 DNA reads TGTGCCAGCAGCTTAAACACAGGGAACACTGAAGCTTTCTTT. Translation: CASSLNTGNTEAFF.

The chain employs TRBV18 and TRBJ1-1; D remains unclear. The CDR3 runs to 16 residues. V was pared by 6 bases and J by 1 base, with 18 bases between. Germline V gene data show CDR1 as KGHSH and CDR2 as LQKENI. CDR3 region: CASSVQIIGENTEAFF. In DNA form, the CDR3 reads TGTGCCAGCTCTGTACAGATAATCGGCGAGAACACTGAAGCTTTCTTT.

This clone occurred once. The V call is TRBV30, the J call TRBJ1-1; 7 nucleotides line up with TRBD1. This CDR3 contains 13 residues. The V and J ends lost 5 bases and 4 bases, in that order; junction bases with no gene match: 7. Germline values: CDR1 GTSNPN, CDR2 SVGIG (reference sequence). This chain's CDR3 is CAWDVGQFTEAFF. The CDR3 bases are TGTGCCTGGGACGTGGGACAGTTCACTGAAGCTTTCTTT.

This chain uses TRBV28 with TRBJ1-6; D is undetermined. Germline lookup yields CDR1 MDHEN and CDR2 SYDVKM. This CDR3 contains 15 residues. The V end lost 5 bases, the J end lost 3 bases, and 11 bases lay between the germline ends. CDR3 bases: TGTGCCAGCAGTGTAACGTGGCGCTATAATTCACCCCTCCACTTT. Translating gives CASSVTWRYNSPLHF.

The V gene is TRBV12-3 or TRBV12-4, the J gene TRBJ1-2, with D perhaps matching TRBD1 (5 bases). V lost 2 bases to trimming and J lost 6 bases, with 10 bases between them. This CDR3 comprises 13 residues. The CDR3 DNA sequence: TGTGCCAGCAGTTTAACCGGGACGGATGGCTACACCTTC. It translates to CASSLTGTDGYTF.

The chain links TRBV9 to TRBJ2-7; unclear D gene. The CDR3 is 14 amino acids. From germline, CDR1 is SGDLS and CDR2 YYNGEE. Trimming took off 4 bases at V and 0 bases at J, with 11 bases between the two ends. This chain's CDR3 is CASSLAEDSYEQYF. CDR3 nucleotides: TGTGCCAGCAGCTTAGCCGAAGACTCCTACGAGCAGTACTTC.

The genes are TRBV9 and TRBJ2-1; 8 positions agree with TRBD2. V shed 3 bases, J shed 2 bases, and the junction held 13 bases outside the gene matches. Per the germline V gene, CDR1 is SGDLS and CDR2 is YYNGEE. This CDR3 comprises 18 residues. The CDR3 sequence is CASSGAGFGAGAYNEQFF. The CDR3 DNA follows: TGTGCCAGCAGCGGAGCGGGTTTTGGAGCGGGGGCCTACAATGAGCAGTTCTTC.

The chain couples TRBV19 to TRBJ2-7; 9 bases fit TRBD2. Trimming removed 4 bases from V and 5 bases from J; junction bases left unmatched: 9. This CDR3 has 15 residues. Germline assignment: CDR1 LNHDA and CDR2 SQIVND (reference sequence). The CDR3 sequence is CASSTLGLAKDEQYF. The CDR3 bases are TGTGCCAGTAGTACGCTAGGACTAGCGAAGGACGAGCAGTACTTC.

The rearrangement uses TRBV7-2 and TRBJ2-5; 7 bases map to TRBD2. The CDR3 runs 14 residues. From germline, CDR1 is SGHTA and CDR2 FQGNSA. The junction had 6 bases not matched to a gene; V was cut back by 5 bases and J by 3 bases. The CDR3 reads CASSNGLVEETQYF. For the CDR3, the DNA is TGTGCCAGCAGCAACGGACTAGTTGAAGAGACCCAGTACTTC.

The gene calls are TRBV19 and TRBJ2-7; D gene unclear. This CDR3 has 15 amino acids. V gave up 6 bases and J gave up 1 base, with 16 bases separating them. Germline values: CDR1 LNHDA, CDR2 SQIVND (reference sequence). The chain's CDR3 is CASRAVGMSSYEQYF. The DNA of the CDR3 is TGTGCCAGTAGGGCCGTGGGGATGTCGTCCTACGAGCAGTACTTC.

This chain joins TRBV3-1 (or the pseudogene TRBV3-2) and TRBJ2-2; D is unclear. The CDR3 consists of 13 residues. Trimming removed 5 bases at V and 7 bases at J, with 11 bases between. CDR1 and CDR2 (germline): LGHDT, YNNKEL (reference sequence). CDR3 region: CASSDYVGGELFF. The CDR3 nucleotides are TGTGCCAGCAGCGATTACGTGGGCGGGGAGCTGTTTTTT.

This CDR3 reads CASRTGKSNEKLFF. The CDR3 DNA is TGTGCCAGCAGAACAGGGAAGTCTAATGAAAAACTGTTTTTT. The chain is built from TRBV6-5 and TRBJ1-4; D is perhaps TRBD1 (6 bases). Germline V CDR1 and CDR2: MNHEY, SVGAGI. The CDR3 totals 14 residues. Trimming removed 6 bases from V and 3 bases from J, with 11 bases in between.

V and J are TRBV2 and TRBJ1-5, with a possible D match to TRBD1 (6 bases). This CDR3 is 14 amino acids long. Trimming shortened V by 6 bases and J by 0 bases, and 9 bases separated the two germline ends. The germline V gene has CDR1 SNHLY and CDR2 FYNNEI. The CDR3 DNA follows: TGTGCCAGCAGGACAGGATATAGCAATCAGCCCCAGCATTTT. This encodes CASRTGYSNQPQHF.

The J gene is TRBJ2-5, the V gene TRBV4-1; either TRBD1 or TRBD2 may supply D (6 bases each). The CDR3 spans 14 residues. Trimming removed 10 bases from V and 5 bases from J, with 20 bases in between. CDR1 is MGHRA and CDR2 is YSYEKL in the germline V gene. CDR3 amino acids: CAIIIKGGGETQYF. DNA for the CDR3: TGCGCCATTATAATTAAGGGGGGCGGGGAGACCCAGTACTTC.